The present TCR beta chain was sequenced within a study of immune heterogeneity within non-small cell lung tumors. The study's findings and limits: A moderate but significant correlation was observed between local T-cell clonality and local tumor mutational burden (R about 0.31).

Template was bulk tumor genomic DNA, around 620 ng per sample. Multiple biopsies spaced far apart were taken from each primary tumor during surgery. Curative operations were performed on patients who had untreated, newly diagnosed non-small cell lung cancer. Every donor was a newly diagnosed non-small cell lung cancer patient having surgery with curative intent. Remarks on this clonotype: Its antigen is unidentified.

A multiplex PCR containing 32 V primers and 13 J primers was used to amplify TCR beta CDR3. MiXCR, applied by TCRdb to the multiplex PCR reads, yields one record per CDR3 protein. The sample gives more than 10,000 distinct CDR3 sequences, about 23% of which show up once; 13% is in the top ten. This CDR3 region has 15 residues. Trimming removed 10 bases from V and 0 bases from J, with 19 bases in between. CDR1 is SGHRS, CDR2 YFSETQ, per germline. Sequenced material: lung tumor tissue. This receptor was taken from a man over 45 with non-small cell lung cancer. The gene calls are TRBV5-1 and TRBJ1-2; possibly TRBD1 for D (6 bases). The CDR3 DNA sequence: TGCGCCCGTTGCTGGGGGACAAGGACTAACTATGGCTACACCTTC. Protein sequence: CARCWGTRTNYGYTF.